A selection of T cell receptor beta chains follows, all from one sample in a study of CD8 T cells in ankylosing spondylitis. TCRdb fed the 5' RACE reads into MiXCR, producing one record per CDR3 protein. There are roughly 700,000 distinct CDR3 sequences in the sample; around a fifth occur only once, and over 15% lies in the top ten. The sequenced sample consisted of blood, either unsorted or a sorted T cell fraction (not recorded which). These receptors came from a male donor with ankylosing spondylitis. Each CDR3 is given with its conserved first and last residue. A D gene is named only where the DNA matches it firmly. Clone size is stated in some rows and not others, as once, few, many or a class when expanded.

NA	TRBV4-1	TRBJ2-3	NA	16	TGCGCCAGCAGCCAAGATCCCGGGTCTAGCACAGATACGCAGTATTTT	CASSQDPGSSTDTQYF
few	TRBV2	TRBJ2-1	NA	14	TGTGCCAGCTCCTCCCGGCCTAGCAACAGTGAGCAGTTCTTC	CASSSRPSNSEQFF
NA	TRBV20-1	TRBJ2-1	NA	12	TGCAGTGCTAGTCCAGGGCCTAATGAGCAGTTCTTC	CSASPGPNEQFF
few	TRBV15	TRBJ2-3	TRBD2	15	TGTGCCACCAGTTTGCAGCGGGGGGTTACAGATACGCAGTATTTT	CATSLQRGVTDTQYF
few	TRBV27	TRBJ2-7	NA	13	TGTGCCAGCAGTTTACAGTTCGCCTACGAGCAGTACTTC	CASSLQFAYEQYF
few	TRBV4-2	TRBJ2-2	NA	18	TGTGCCAGCAGCCAAGACCGCCAGCAGGGTACGAACACCGGGGAGCTGTTTTTT	CASSQDRQQGTNTGELFF
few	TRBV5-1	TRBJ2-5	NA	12	TGCGCCAGCAGCCGCGCACAAGAGACCCAGTACTTC	CASSRAQETQYF
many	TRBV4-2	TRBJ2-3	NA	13	TGTGCCAGCAGCCATCCTAGCACAGATACGCAGTATTTT	CASSHPSTDTQYF
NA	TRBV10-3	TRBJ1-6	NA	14	TGTGCCATCAATGCAAATTCGGGGATTTCACCCCTCCACTTT	CAINANSGISPLHF
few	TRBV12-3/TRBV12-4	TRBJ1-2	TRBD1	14	TGTGCCAGCAGTCAGACAGGGGGCCGCTATGGCTACACCTTC	CASSQTGGRYGYTF
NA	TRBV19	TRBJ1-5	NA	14	TGTGCCAGCAAGGGACAACCCGGGGGTCAGCCCCAGCATTTT	CASKGQPGGQPQHF
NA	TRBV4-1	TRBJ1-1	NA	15	TGCGCCAGCAGCCTAGAACCTAGGGGTTCCACTGAAGCTTTCTTT	CASSLEPRGSTEAFF
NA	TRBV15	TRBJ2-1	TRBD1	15	TGTGCCACCAGCAGGGAAGGACAGGGTAGAGGTGAGCAGTTCTTC	CATSREGQGRGEQFF
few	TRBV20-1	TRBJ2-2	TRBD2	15	TGCAGTGCCCGCCCCAGCGGGAGAACAGTCGGGGAGCTGTTTTTT	CSARPSGRTVGELFF
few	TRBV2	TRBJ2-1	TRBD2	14	TGTGCCACTAGGACTAGCGGGGGTTCGAGTGAGCAGTTCTTC	CATRTSGGSSEQFF
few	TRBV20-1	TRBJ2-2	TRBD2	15	TGCAGTGCTGGTCAAGCGGGACGGAACACCGGGGAGCTGTTTTTT	CSAGQAGRNTGELFF
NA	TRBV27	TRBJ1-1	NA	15	TGTGCCAGCAGTTTATGGGCAGGGGAGCGGACTGAAGCTTTCTTT	CASSLWAGERTEAFF
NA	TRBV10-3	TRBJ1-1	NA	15	TGTGCCATCAGTGAGATGTGGCAAACGAACACTGAAGCTTTCTTT	CAISEMWQTNTEAFF
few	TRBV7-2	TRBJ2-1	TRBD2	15	TGTGCCAGCAGCTCGAGGACTAGCGGGATTTATGAGCAGTTCTTC	CASSSRTSGIYEQFF
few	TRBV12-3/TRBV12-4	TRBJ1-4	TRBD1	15	TGTGCCAGCAGTTACGGGACAGGAGGGAATGAAAAACTGTTTTTT	CASSYGTGGNEKLFF
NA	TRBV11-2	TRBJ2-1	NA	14	TGTGCCAGCAGCCCGGACTGGAAATACAATGAGCAGTTCTTC	CASSPDWKYNEQFF
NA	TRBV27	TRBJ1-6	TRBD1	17	TGTGCCAGCAGGTCGACAGGGGGAGCATCCTATAATTCACCCCTCCACTTT	CASRSTGGASYNSPLHF
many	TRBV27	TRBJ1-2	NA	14	TGTGCCAGCAGTCGGGGACCTAAAAACTATGGCTACACCTTC	CASSRGPKNYGYTF
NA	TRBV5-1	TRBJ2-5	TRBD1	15	TGCGCCAGCAGCCCAGGCCCAGGGGGCAGGGAGACCCAGTACTTC	CASSPGPGGRETQYF
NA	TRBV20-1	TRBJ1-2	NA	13	TGCAGTGCCATTATCCCGGCTAACTATGGCTACACCTTC	CSAIIPANYGYTF
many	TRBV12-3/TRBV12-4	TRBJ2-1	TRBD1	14	TGTGCCAGCAGTCCGCCGGGACAGATAAATGAGCAGTTCTTC	CASSPPGQINEQFF
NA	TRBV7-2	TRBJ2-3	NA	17	TGTGCCAGCAGCGTGGTTGGTGGGGGAGACAGCACAGATACGCAGTATTTT	CASSVVGGGDSTDTQYF
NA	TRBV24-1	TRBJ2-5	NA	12	TGTGCCACCAGTGATCCCCGGGAGACCCAGTACTTC	CATSDPRETQYF
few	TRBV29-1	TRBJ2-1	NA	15	TGCAGCGTGGAGGGAGGTGAGGACCACTACAATGAGCAGTTCTTC	CSVEGGEDHYNEQFF
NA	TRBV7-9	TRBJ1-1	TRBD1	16	TGTGCCAGCAGCTCGGTTGGACAGGGAAGGAACACTGAAGCTTTCTTT	CASSSVGQGRNTEAFF
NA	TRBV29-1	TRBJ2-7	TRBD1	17	TGCAGCGTTGAAGACTCACAGGGGGTTGGAAATGTGTACGAGCAGTACTTC	CSVEDSQGVGNVYEQYF
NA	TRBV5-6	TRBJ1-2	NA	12	TGTGCCAGCACCGAGCAGGCAGATGGCTACACCTTC	CASTEQADGYTF
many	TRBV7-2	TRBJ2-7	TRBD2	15	TGTGCCAGCAGCGCAGGACTAGCGGGGACCTACGAGCAGTACTTC	CASSAGLAGTYEQYF
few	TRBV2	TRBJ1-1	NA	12	TGTGGCGGGGGCATTATGAACACTGAAGCTTTCTTT	CGGGIMNTEAFF
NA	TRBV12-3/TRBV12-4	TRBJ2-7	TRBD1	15	TGTGCCAGCAGAAAAGCCGGGACAGGGACTGACGAGCAGTACTTC	CASRKAGTGTDEQYF
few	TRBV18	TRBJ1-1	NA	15	TGTGCCAGCTCACCATCGACGGGGGTGAACACTGAAGCTTTCTTT	CASSPSTGVNTEAFF
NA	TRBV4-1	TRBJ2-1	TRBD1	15	TGCGCCAGCAGTCGTCAGGGGGACTCCTACAATGAGCAGTTCTTC	CASSRQGDSYNEQFF
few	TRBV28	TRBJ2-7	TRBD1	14	TGTGCCAGCAGTTTCCTGACAGGGGGCTACGAGCAGTACTTC	CASSFLTGGYEQYF
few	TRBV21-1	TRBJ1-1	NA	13	TGTGCCAGCAGCACACCGCAGGGGGCGGAAGCTTTCTTT	CASSTPQGAEAFF
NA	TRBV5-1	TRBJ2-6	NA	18	TGCGCCAGCAGCTTGGAACCGGCAGGGGTCTCTGGGGCCAACGTCCTGACTTTC	CASSLEPAGVSGANVLTF
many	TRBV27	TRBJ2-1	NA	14	TGTGCCAGCAGTTTGTTTCCGGGGTACAATGAGCAGTTCTTC	CASSLFPGYNEQFF
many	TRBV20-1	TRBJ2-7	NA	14	TGCAGTGCTAGCGGGGACATGCCTAATGGCGAGCAGTACTTC	CSASGDMPNGEQYF
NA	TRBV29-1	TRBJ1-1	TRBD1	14	TGCAGCGCTACAAAGGGACAGATGAACACTGAAGCTTTCTTT	CSATKGQMNTEAFF
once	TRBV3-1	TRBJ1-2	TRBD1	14	TGTGCCAGCAGCCGCGGGACAGGACAAATCGGCTACACCTTC	CASSRGTGQIGYTF
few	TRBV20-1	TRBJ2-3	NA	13	TGCAGTGCCGCCGGGATTCTCACAGATACGCAGTATTTT	CSAAGILTDTQYF
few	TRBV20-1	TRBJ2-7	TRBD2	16	TGCAGTGCTAGAGATTATAACTTGGCGGGAGCGCGGGAGCAGTACTTC	CSARDYNLAGAREQYF
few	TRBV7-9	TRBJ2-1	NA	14	TGTGCCAGCAGCCGGACAGAGCACAACAATGAGCAGTTCTTC	CASSRTEHNNEQFF